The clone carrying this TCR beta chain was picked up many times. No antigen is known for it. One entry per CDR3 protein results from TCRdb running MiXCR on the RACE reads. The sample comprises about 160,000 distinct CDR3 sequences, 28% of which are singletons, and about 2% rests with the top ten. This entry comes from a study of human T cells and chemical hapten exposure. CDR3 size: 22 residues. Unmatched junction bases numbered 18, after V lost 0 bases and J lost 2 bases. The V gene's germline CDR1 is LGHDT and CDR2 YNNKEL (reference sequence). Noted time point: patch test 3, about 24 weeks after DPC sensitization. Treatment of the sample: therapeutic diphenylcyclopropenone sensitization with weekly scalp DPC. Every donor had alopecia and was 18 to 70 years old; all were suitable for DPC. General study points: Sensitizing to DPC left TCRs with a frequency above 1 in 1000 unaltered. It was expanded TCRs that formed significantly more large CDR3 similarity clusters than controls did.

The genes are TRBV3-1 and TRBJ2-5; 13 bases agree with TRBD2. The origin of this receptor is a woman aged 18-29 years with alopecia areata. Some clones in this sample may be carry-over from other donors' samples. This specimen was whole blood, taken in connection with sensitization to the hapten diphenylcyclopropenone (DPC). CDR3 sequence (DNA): TGTGCCAGCAGCCAAGAACGTAGTGGTAGACTAGCGGGAGGATATCCACAAGAGACCCAGTACTTC. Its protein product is CASSQERSGRLAGGYPQETQYF.